What follows describes a single T cell receptor (beta chain). What antigen it recognizes has not been identified. Qualities for individual bases were not recorded, and no much larger clone is one base off. The data belong to a study of PD-L1 blockade in urothelial cancer (dated by TCRdb to 2015 to 2018). Study-wide context: All patients started therapy around 2014 and received atezolizumab 1,200 mg intravenously every 3 weeks. About 85% of the roughly 29 patients were males with bladder-origin urothelial cancer, and 18 of 29 reported a prior smoking history. Patients had an ECOG performance status of 0 or 1 and had received between 0 and 3 prior chemotherapy regimens. Blood samples were analyzed at two time points: 3 weeks after treatment start (second dose) and 6 weeks after treatment start. A median of about 150,000 T cells and just over 80,000 unique TCRs was obtained from blood samples, and a median clonality of around 0.08 was observed. The study was an exploratory multi-omic analysis of somatic, immune and clinical correlates of response to PD-L1 blockade with atezolizumab in urothelial cancer. Pretreatment tumor samples, along with matched peripheral blood collected serially before and after atezolizumab treatment, underwent TCR sequencing. Durable clinical benefit was defined as a progression-free survival longer than 6 months, and TCR features were additionally tested against progression-free survival and overall survival. In the same patients, pretreatment tumors underwent whole exome sequencing and RNA sequencing in addition to TCR sequencing. Durable clinical benefit was achieved by nine patients but not by the remaining 20. Over 28 patients had pretreatment blood TCR-seq, some 25 had at least one posttreatment blood collection, and some 25 had tumor TCR-seq. Findings and caveats that apply to the study as a whole: Greater expansion of tumor-associated TCR clones in peripheral blood 3 weeks after the start of treatment was observed in patients with durable benefit (n ≈ 20, p = 0.022). Because of the small sample size (n ≈ 29) and the many exploratory analyses performed, the results are intended to be regarded as hypothesis-generating. A pretreatment peripheral blood TCR clonality below the median was linked to improved progression-free and overall survival.

Each PCR received spiked-in synthetic TCR analog templates so that absolute template abundance could be estimated from read counts. TCRbeta CDR3 regions were amplified from genomic DNA with bias-controlled V and J gene primers using the immunoSEQ assay. Sequencing of rearranged TCRbeta segments was done at approximately 20X coverage. In the original analysis: Sequencing errors were corrected by clustering and CDR3s were annotated against IMGT to assign V, D and J genes. Out-of-frame and stop-codon sequences were excluded, and only productive TCRbeta rearrangements were used in downstream analyses. Clonality was computed as one minus Shannon entropy normalized by the log of the number of unique productive sequences. Clones differing between time points or between blood and tumor were identified by Fisher's exact test with Benjamini-Hochberg correction at adjusted p below 0.01. TCRdb obtained this table from immuneACCESS and retained in-frame rearrangements with V and J assigned. These tables miss some clones; where compared with another copy, unresolved V genes account for less than half of the shortfall, and the remainder is unexplained. V, J and clone size were drawn from that table, and D and trimming were deduced from the DNA. This sample comprises over 65,000 clones, about 85% of them detected only once. Of the sample, less than 5.5% falls within the top ten clones.

A total of around 30 patients with locally advanced or metastatic urothelial carcinoma, treated at Memorial Sloan Kettering on a trial protocol, made up the cohort. Peripheral blood mononuclear cells were collected pretreatment and during treatment, at between 1 and 8 total time points per patient. The Qiagen DNeasy Blood extraction kit was used to purify genomic DNA from total PBMCs and from tumor samples. PBMCs were collected pretreatment and during treatment and were isolated and stored as previously described. The CDR3 spans 17 residues, from the cysteine through the phenylalanine. Here the CDR3 DNA is all that survives: 51 bases in frame from base 1. Trimming accounts for 3 bases at V and 3 bases at J, while the number of junction bases matched to no gene is 9. CDR1 and CDR2 were assigned from the germline V gene as SGDLS and YYNGEE.

The specimen comprised PBMCs, sampled around atezolizumab (anti-PD-L1) treatment. The clonotype originates from a man aged 65 to 79 with urothelial cancer. Recombination joined TRBV9 with TRBJ2-7; the central 13 bases match TRBD2. The CDR3 protein sequence reads: CASSANPTSGRVYEQYF. In nucleotide form, the sequence is TGTGCCAGCAGCGCAAACCCAACTAGCGGGAGGGTCTACGAGCAGTACTTC.